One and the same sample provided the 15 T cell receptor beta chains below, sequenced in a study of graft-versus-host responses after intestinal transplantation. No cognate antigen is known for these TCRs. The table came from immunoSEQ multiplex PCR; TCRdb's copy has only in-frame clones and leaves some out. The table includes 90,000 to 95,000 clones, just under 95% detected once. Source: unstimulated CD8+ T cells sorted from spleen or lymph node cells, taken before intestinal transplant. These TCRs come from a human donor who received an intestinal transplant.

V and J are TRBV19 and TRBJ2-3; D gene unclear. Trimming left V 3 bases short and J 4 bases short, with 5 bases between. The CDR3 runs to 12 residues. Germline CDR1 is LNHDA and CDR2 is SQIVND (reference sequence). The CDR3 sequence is CASSISADTQYF. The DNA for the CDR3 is TGTGCCAGTAGTATTTCGGCAGATACGCAGTATTTT.

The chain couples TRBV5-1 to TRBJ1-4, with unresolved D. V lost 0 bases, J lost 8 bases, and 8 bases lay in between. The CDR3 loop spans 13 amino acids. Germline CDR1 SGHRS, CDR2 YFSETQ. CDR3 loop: CASSLEAGEKLFF. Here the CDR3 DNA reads TGCGCCAGCAGCTTGGAGGCGGGGGAAAAACTGTTTTTT. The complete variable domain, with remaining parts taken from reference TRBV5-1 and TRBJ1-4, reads KAGVTQTPRYLIKTRGQQVTLSCSPISGHRSVSWYQQTPGQGLQFLFEYFSETQRNKGNFPGRFSGRQFSNSRSEMNVSTLELGDSALYLCASSLEAGEKLFFGSGTQLSVL.

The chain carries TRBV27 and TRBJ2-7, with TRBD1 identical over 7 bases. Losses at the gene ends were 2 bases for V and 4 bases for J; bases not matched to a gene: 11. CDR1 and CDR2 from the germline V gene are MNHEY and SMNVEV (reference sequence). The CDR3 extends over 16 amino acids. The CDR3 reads CASSLMTGSNRYEQYF. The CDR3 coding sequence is TGTGCCAGCAGTTTAATGACAGGGTCAAATAGGTACGAGCAGTACTTC.

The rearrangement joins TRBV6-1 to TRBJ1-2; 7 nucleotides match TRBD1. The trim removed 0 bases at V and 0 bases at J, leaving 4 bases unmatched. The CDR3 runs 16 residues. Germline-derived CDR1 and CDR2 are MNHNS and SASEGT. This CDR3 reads CASSEALGTANYGYTF. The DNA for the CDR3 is TGTGCCAGCAGTGAAGCGCTCGGGACAGCTAACTATGGCTACACCTTC.

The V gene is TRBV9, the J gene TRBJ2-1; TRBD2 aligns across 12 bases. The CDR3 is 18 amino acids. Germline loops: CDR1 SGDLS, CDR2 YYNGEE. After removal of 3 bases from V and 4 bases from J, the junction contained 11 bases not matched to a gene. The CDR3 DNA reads TGTGCCAGCAGCGCAAACCCTGGACTAGCGGGATTATACAATGAGCAGTTCTTC. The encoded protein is CASSANPGLAGLYNEQFF.

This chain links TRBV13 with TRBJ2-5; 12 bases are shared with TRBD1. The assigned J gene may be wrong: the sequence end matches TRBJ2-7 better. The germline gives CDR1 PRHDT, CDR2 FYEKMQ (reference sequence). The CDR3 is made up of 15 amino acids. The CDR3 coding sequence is TGTGCCAGCAGCCCATTGGGACAGGGGGCCAACGAGCAGTACTTC. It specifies CASSPLGQGANEQYF.

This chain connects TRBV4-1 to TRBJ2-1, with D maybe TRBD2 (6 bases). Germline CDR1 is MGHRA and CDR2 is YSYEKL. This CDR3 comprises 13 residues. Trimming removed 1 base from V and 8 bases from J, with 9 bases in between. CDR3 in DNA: TGCGCCAGCAGCCAAGGTGCGGGGCATGAGCAGTTCTTC. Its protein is CASSQGAGHEQFF.

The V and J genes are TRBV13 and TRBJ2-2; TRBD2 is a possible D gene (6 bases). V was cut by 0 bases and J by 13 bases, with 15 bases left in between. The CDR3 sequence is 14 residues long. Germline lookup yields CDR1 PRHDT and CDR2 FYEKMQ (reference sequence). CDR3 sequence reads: CASSLGPARGTLFF. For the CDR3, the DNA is TGTGCCAGCAGCTTAGGCCCCGCCCGGGGGACGCTGTTTTTT.

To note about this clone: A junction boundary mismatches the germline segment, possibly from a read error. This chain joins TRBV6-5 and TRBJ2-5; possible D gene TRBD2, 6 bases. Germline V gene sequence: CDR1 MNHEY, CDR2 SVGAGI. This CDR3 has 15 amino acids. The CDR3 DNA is TGTGCCAGCAGTTACTCTGGCGGGGCAGAAGAGGCCCAGTACTTC. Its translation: CASSYSGGAEEAQYF.

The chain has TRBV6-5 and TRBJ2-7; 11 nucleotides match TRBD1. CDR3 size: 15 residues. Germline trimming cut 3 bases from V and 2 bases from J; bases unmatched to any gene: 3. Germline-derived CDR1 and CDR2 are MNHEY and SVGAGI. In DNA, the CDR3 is TGTGCCAGCAGTTATGGGGACAGGGGGGCCTACGAGCAGTACTTC. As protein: CASSYGDRGAYEQYF.

The CDR3 nucleotides are TGCGCCAGCAGCCAAGAGGGGAGGAGCTCCTACAATGAGCAGTTCTTC. Its protein is CASSQEGRSSYNEQFF. The gene calls are TRBV4-1 and TRBJ2-1, with D tentatively TRBD2 (6 bases). This CDR3 is 16 amino acids long. V was trimmed by 0 bases and J by 0 bases, leaving 9 bases between them. CDR1 is MGHRA and CDR2 is YSYEKL in the germline V gene.

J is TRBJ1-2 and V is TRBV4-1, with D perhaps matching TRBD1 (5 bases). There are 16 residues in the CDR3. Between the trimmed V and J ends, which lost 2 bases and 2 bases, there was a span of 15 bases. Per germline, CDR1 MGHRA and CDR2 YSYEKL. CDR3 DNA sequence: TGCGCCAGCAGCCAACTTTTAAGGGGCGCGAACTATGGCTACACCTTC. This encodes CASSQLLRGANYGYTF.

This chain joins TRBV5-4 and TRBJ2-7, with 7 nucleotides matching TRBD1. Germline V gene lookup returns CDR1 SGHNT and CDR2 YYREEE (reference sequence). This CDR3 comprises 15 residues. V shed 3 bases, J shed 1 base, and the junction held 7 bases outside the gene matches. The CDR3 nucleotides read TGTGCCAGCAGCTGGGCGACAGGGTCGTCCTACGAGCAGTACTTC. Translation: CASSWATGSSYEQYF.

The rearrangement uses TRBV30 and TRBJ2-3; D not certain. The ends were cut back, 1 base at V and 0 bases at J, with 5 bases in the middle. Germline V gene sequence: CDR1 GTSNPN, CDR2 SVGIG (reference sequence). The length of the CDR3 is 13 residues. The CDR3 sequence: CAWSGASTDTQYF. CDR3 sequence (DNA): TGTGCCTGGAGTGGCGCTAGCACAGATACGCAGTATTTT. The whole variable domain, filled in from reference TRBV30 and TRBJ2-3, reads SQTIHQWPATLVQPVGSPLSLECTVEGTSNPNLYWYRQAAGRGLQLLFYSVGIGQISSEVPQNLSASRPQDRQFILSSKKLLLSDSGFYLCAWSGASTDTQYFGPGTRLTVL.

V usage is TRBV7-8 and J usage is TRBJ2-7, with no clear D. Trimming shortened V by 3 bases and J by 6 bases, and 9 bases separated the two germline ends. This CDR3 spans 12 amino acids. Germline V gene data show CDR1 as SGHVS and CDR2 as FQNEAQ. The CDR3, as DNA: TGTGCCAGCAGCTTGTTAGCTTTCGAGCAGTACTTC. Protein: CASSLLAFEQYF.